This record covers a single T cell receptor beta chain. Antigen: not known. The data were taken from a study of T cell clones after liver transplantation. Findings and limits, study-wide: A larger donor-reactive than third-party decline suggested partial antigen-specific deletion.

Libraries were prepared by immunoSEQ multiplex PCR; TCRdb keeps only in-frame clonotypes and omits some of them. The profile shows around 75,000 clones, under 90% of them singletons. This clonotype was sampled from a human patient who received a liver transplant. Some T cells may have originated in the graft donor. The source was CD4+ T cells from blood, collected less than 50 months after liver transplant.

The CDR3 reads CASSLGLGTDTQYF. DNA of the CDR3: TGTGCCAGCAGCCTCGGACTAGGCACAGATACGCAGTATTTT. The rearrangement uses TRBV5-6 and TRBJ2-3; 7 nucleotides agree with TRBD2. Looked up from germline, CDR1 is SGHDT and CDR2 is YYEEEE. The CDR3 loop spans 14 amino acids. The J segment lost 1 base and the V segment lost 4 bases, leaving 3 bases of the junction unmatched.